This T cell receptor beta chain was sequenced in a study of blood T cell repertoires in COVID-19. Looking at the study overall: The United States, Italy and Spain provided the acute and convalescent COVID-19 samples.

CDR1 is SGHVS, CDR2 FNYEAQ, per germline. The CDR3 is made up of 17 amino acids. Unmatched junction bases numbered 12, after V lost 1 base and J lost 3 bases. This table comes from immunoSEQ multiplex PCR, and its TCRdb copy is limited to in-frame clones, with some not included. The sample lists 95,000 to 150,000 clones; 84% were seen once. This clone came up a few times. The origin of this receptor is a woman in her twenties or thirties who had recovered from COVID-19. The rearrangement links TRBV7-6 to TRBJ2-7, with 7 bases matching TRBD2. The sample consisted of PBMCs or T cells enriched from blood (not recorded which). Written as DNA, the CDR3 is TGTGCCAGCAGCTTAGGTGGGACTACCAACCTATACTACGAGCAGTACTTC. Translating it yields CASSLGGTTNLYYEQYF.